This TCR beta chain is from a study of blood T cells in healthy people across ages. At the level of the study: Template switching caught about one barcoded beta molecule for each two T cells. Study-wide findings and caveats: TCR beta diversity correlated strongly with naive T cell percentage.

Isolated per sample were at least 7 million PBMCs. This clonotype was detected once. Its antigen is undetermined. CDR1 is SEHNR and CDR2 is FQNEAQ in the germline V gene (reference sequence). The CDR3 is 15 amino acids. The second PCR ran roughly 7 to 11 cycles with a sample-barcoded 5' primer and J-beta primers. Every sample returned 2.5 million or more CDR3-containing paired-end reads. Via MiXCR, TCRdb re-called the 5' RACE reads, giving one row per CDR3 protein. The sample carries 700,000 to 900,000 distinct CDR3 sequences, roughly 53% recorded once. The rearrangement uses TRBV7-9 and TRBJ2-4; D is perhaps TRBD1 (6 bases). The J call is doubtful: the DNA matches TRBJ2-7 better. The clonotype was recovered from a man at least 80 years old in good health. The sequenced sample consisted of blood. CDR3 in amino acids: CASSPTTGRLYEQYF. CDR3 in DNA: TGTGCCAGCAGCCCGACGACAGGCAGACTCTACGAGCAGTACTTC.